Detailed here is one T cell receptor beta chain. As yet, its antigen is unknown. This sample stems from a study of OX40 agonist ivuxolimab in advanced cancers. Study-level background: Those enrolled were about 82% male, with a mean age of 60 years and ages from roughly 23 to 80.

The data were produced by immunoSEQ multiplex PCR, yet TCRdb's version contains in-frame clones alone and is incomplete. This table has around 6,000 clones, around four fifths appearing once. Broader study findings: The expanded peripheral T cells' antigen specificity was not determined. Dose levels from 0.1 to 3.0 mg/kg saw CD4+ and CD8+ blood T cells expand clonally by week 6.

Peripheral blood came from all dose cohorts at three timepoints. This CDR3 spans 14 amino acids. V dropped 0 bases and J dropped 6 bases, with 9 bases sitting between them. Germline V CDR1 and CDR2: SGHDN, FVKESK. This clonotype was obtained from an adult with an advanced solid tumor such as melanoma, head and neck, liver or kidney cancer. V usage is TRBV14 and J usage is TRBJ2-1; D is uncertain. The input for sequencing was CD4+ or CD8+ T cells sorted from blood, taken in a trial of the OX40 agonist ivuxolimab. CDR3 nucleotides: TGTGCCAGCAGCCAAGAGGGTAGCCTCAATGAGCAGTTCTTC. Protein product: CASSQEGSLNEQFF.